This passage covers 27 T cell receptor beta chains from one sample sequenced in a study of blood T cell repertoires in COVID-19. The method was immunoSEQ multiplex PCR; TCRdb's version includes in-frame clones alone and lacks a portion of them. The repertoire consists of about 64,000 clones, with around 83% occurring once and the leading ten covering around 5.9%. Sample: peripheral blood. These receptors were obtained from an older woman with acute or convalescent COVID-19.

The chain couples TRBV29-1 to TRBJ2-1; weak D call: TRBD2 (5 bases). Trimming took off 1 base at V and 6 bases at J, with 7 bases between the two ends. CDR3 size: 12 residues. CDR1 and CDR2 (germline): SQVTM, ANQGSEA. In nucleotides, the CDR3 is TGCAGCGTTGAAGTTGCGGGCAATGAGCAGTTCTTC. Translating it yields CSVEVAGNEQFF.

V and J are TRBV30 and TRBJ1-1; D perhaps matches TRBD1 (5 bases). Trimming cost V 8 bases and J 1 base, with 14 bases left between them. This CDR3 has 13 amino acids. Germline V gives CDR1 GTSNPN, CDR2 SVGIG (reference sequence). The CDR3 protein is CARGRAKNTEAFF. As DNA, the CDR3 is TGTGCCAGGGGCAGGGCAAAGAACACTGAAGCTTTCTTT.

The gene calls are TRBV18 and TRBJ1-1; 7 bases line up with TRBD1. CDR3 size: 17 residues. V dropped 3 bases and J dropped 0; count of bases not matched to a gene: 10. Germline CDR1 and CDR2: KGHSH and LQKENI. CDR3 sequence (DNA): TGTGCCAGCTCACCTCAGACCGGGACAGCCCTGAACACTGAAGCTTTCTTT. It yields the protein CASSPQTGTALNTEAFF.

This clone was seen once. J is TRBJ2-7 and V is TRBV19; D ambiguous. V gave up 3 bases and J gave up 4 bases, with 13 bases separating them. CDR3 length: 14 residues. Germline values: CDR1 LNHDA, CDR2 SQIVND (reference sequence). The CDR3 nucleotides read TGTGCCAGTAGTATCACAGCAAGTACTTACGAGCAGTACTTC. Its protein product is CASSITASTYEQYF.

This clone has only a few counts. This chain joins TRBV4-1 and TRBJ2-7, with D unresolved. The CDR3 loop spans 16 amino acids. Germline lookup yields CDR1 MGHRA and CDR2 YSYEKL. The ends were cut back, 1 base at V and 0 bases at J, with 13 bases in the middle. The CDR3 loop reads CASSQVVGLSSYEQYF. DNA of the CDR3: TGCGCCAGCAGCCAAGTTGTGGGCCTAAGCTCCTACGAGCAGTACTTC.

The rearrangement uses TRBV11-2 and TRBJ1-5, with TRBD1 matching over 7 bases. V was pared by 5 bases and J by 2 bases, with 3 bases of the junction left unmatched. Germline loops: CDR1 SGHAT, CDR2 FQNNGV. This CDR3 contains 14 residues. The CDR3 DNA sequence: TGTGCCAGCAGCCCCGACAGGGGCAATCAGCCCCAGCATTTT. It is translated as CASSPDRGNQPQHF.

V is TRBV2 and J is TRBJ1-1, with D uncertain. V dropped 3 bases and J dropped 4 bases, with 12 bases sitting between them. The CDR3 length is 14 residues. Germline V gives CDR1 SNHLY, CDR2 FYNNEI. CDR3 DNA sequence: TGTGCCAGCAGTGAGGAGGCCCGGGGCACTGAAGCTTTCTTT. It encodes CASSEEARGTEAFF.

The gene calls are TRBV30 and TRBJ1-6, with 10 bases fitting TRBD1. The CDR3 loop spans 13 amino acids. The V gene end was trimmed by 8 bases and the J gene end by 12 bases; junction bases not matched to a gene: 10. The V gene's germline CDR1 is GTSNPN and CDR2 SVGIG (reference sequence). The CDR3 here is CAGTGESGGPLHF. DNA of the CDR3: TGTGCCGGGACAGGGGAGAGTGGTGGACCCCTCCACTTT.

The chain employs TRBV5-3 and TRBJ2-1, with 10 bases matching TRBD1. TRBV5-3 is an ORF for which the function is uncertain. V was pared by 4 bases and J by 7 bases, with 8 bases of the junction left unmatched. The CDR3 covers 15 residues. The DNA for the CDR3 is TGTGCCAGAAGCCTGGGGACAGGGGATGCAAATGAGCAGTTCTTC. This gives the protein CARSLGTGDANEQFF.

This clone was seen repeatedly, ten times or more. CDR3 nucleotides: TGCGCCAGCAGCCCTATAGACAGGAGCTACGAGCAGTACTTC. Amino acids: CASSPIDRSYEQYF. The chain links TRBV5-1 to TRBJ2-7, with D possibly TRBD1 on 6 matching bases. CDR1 and CDR2 (germline): SGHRS, YFSETQ. Trimming removed 4 bases at V and 3 bases at J, with 14 bases between. The CDR3 contains 14 residues.

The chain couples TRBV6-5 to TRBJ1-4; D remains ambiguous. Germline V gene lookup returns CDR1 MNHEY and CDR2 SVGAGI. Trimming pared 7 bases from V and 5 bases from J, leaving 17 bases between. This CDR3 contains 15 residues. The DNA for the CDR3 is TGTGCCAGCACGGATCCGGGTTTGGCCAATGAAAAACTGTTTTTT. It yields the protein CASTDPGLANEKLFF.

The CDR3 protein is CASTGQGSYEQYF. The CDR3 DNA follows: TGTGCCAGCACCGGACAGGGGTCCTACGAGCAGTACTTC. The genes are TRBV6-5 and TRBJ2-7; TRBD1 matches 9 bases. This CDR3 is 13 amino acids long. Trimming cost V 7 bases and J 1 base; bases outside gene matches: 2. CDR1 and CDR2 from the germline V gene are MNHEY and SVGAGI.

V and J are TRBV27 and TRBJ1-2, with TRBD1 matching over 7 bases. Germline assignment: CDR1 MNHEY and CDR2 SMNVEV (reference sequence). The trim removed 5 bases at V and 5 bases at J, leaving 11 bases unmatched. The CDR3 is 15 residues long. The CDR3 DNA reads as TGTGCCAGCAGTCGATTGGGACAGCACTCGTATGGCTACACCTTC. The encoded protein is CASSRLGQHSYGYTF.

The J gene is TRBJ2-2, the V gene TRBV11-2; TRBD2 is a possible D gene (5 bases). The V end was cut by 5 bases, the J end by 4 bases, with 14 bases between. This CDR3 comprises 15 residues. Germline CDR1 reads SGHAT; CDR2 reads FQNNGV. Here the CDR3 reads CASSLQRYSTGELFF. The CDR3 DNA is TGTGCCAGCAGCCTCCAGCGGTATTCCACCGGGGAGCTGTTTTTT.

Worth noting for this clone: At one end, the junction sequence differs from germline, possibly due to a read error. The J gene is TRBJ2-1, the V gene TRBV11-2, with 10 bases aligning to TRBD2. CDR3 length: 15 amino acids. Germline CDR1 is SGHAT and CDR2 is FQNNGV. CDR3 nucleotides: TGTGCCAACAGCTTAGTAAGCGGGGGGGGCCATGAGCAGTTCTTC. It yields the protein CANSLVSGGGHEQFF.

The CDR3 protein is CASSLRFQGSGYTF. CDR3 in DNA: TGTGCCAGCAGTCTCCGTTTTCAGGGTTCTGGCTACACCTTC. This chain links TRBV27 with TRBJ1-2; possibly TRBD1 for D (5 bases). V gave up 5 bases and J gave up 7 bases, with 17 bases separating them. Germline values: CDR1 MNHEY, CDR2 SMNVEV (reference sequence). CDR3 length: 14 amino acids.

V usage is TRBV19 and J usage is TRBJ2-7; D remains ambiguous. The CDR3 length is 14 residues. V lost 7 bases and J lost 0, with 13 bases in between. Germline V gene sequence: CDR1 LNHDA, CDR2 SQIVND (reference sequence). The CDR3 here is CASMPGPASYEQYF. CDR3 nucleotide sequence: TGTGCCAGTATGCCTGGGCCAGCCTCCTACGAGCAGTACTTC.

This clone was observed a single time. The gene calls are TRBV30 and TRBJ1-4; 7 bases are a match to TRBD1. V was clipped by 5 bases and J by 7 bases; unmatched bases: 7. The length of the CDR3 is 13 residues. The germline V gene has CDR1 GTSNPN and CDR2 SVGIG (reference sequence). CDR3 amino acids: CAWSRQGGEKLFF. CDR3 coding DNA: TGTGCCTGGTCTAGACAGGGAGGTGAAAAACTGTTTTTT. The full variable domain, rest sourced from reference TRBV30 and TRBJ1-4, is SQTIHQWPATLVQPVGSPLSLECTVEGTSNPNLYWYRQAAGRGLQLLFYSVGIGQISSEVPQNLSASRPQDRQFILSSKKLLLSDSGFYLCAWSRQGGEKLFFGSGTQLSVL.

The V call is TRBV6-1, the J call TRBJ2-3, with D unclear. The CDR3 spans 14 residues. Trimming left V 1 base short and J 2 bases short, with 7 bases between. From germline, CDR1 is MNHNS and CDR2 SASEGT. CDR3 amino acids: CASSEDRDTDTQYF. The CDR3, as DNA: TGTGCCAGCAGTGAAGACCGAGACACAGATACGCAGTATTTT.

CDR3 sequence: CASSYFGGSDGYTF. CDR3 sequence (DNA): TGTGCCAGCAGTTACTTTGGGGGGAGCGATGGCTACACCTTC. The gene calls are TRBV6-5 and TRBJ1-2; weak D call: TRBD1 (5 bases). V was shortened by 1 base and J by 6 bases, with 12 bases between the two germline ends. The germline V gene has CDR1 MNHEY and CDR2 SVGAGI. CDR3 length: 14 residues.

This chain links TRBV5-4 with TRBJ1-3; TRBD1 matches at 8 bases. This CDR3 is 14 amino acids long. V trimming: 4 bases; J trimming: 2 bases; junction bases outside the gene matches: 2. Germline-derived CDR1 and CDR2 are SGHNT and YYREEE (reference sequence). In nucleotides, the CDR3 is TGTGCCAGCAGCCAGGGGGCTCCTGGAAACACCATATATTTT. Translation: CASSQGAPGNTIYF. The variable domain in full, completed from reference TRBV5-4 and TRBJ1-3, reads ETGVTQSPTHLIKTRGQQVTLRCSSQSGHNTVSWYQQALGQGPQFIFQYYREEENGRGNFPPRFSGLQFPNYSSELNVNALELDDSALYLCASSQGAPGNTIYFGEGSWLTVV.

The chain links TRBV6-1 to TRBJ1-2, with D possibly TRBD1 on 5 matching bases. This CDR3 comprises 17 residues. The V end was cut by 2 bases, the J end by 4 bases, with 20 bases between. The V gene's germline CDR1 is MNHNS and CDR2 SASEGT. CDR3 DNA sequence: TGTGCCAGCAGTGAACCCGGACATACGGTGGGCCTCTATGGCTACACCTTC. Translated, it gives CASSEPGHTVGLYGYTF.

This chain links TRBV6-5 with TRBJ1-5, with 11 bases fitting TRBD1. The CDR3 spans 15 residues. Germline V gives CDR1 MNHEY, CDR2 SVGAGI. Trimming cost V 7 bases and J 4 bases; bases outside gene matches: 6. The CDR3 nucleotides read TGTGCCAGCAATACCGGGACAGGGGGGAATCAGCCCCAGCATTTT. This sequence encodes CASNTGTGGNQPQHF.

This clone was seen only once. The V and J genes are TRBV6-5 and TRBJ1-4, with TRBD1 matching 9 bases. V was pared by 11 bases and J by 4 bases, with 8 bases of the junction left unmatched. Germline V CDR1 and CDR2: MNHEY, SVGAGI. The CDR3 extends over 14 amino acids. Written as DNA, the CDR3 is TGTGCCTCAAAACAGGGGGCGAGTAATGAAAAACTGTTTTTT. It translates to CASKQGASNEKLFF.

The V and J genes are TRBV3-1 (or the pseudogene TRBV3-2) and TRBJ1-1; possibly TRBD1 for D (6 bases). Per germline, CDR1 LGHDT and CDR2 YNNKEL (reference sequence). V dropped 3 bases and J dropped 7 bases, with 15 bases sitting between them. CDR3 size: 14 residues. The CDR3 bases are TGTGCCAGCAGCCAGAAGGACAGTCGAGATGAAGCTTTCTTT. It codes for CASSQKDSRDEAFF.

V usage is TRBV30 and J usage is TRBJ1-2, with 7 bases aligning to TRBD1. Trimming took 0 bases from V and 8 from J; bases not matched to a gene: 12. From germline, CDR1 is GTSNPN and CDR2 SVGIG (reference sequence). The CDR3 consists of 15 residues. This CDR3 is CAWSVLRQGGFGYTF. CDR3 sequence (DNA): TGTGCCTGGAGTGTCCTCAGACAGGGCGGGTTCGGCTACACCTTC.

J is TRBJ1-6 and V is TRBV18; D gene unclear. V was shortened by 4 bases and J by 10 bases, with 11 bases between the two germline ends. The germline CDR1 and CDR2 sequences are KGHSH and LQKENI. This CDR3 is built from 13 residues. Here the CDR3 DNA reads TGTGCCAGCTCACGCGGTGAGCGGTCACCCCTCCACTTT. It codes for CASSRGERSPLHF.